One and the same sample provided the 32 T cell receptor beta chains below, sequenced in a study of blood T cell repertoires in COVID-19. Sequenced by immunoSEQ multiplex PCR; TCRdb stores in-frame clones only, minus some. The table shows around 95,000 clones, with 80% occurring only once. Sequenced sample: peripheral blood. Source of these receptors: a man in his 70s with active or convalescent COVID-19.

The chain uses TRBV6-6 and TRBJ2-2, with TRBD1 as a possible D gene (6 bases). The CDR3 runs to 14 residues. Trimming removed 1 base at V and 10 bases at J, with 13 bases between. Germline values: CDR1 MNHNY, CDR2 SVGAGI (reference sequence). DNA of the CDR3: TGTGCCAGCAGTTACTATTACAGGGATAAGGAGCTGTTTTTT. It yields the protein CASSYYYRDKELFF.

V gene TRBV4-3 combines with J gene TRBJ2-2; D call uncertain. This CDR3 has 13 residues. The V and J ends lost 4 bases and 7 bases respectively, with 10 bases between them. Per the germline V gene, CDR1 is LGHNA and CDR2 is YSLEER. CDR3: CASSLRLGGELFF. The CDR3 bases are TGCGCCAGCAGCCTAAGACTCGGCGGGGAGCTGTTTTTT.

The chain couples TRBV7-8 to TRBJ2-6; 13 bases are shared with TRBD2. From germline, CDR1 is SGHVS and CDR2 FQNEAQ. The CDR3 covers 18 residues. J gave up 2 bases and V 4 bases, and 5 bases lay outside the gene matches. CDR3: CASSSGLAGVTGANVLTF. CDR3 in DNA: TGTGCCAGCAGCTCTGGACTAGCGGGAGTAACTGGGGCCAACGTCCTGACTTTC.

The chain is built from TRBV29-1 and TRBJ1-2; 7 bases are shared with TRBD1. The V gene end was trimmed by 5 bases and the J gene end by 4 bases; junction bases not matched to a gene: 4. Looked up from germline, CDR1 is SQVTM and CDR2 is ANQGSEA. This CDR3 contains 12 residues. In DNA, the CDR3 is TGCAGCGTTTTAGGGGGCGGCTATGGCTACACCTTC. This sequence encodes CSVLGGGYGYTF.

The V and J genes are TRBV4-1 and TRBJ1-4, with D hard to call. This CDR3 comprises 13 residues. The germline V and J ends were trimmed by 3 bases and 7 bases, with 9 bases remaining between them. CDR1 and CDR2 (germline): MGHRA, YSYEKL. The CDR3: CASSHNAGEKLFF. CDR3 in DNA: TGCGCCAGCAGCCACAACGCCGGTGAAAAACTGTTTTTT.

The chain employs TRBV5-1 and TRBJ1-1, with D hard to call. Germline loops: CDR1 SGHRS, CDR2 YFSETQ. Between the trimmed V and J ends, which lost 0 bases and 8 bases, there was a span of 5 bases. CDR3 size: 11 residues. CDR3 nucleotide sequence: TGCGCCAGCAGCTTGGGGCAGGAAGCTTTCTTT. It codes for CASSLGQEAFF.

CDR3 in DNA: TGTGCCAGCAGTGAATCCCCGGGACAGGGGGCCTATAATTCACCCCTCCACTTT. It codes for CASSESPGQGAYNSPLHF. The J gene is TRBJ1-6, the V gene TRBV25-1, with 11 nucleotides matching TRBD1. V lost 1 base, J lost 2 bases, and 4 bases stayed unmatched. Per germline, CDR1 MGHDK and CDR2 SYGVNS. This CDR3 is 18 amino acids long. Combining the CDR3 with reference TRBV25-1 and TRBJ1-6 gives the whole variable domain EADIYQTPRYLVIGTGKKITLECSQTMGHDKMYWYQQDPGMELHLIHYSYGVNSTEKGDLSSESTVSRIRTEHFPLTLESARPSHTSQYLCASSESPGQGAYNSPLHFGNGTRLTVT.

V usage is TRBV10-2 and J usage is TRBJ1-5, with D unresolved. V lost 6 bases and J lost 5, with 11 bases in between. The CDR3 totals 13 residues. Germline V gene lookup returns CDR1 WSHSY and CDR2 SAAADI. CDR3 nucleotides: TGCGCCAGCAGGGAGCAGGTCGATCAGCCCCAGCATTTT. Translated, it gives CASREQVDQPQHF.

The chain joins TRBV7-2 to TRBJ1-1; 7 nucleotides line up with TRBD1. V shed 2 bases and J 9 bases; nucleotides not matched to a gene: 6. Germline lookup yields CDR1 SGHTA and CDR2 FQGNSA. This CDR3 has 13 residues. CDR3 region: CASSLTTQGQAFF. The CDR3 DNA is TGTGCCAGCAGCTTAACAACACAGGGGCAAGCTTTCTTT.

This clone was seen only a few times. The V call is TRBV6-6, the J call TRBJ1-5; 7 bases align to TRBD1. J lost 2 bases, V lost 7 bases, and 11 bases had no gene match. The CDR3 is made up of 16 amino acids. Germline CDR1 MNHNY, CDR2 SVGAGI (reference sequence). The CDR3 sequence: CASIDRDEEGNQPQHF. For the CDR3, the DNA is TGTGCCAGCATTGACAGGGATGAGGAGGGCAATCAGCCCCAGCATTTT.

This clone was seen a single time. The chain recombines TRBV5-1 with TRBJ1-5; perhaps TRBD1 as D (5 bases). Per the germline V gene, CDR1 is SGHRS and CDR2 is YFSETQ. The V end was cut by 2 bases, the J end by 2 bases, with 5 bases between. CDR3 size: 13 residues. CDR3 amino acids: CASSLQGNQPQHF. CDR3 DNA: TGCGCCAGCAGCTTACAGGGCAATCAGCCCCAGCATTTT.

CDR3 sequence reads: CASSLVLAGTDTQYF. The CDR3 nucleotides are TGTGCCAGCAGCTTGGTATTAGCTGGCACAGATACGCAGTATTTT. The chain uses TRBV5-6 and TRBJ2-3; D not certain. The CDR3 runs 15 residues. Germline assignment: CDR1 SGHDT and CDR2 YYEEEE. The V end lost 0 bases, the J end lost 1 base, and 9 bases lay between the germline ends. Full variable domain (rest looked up from reference TRBV5-6 and TRBJ2-3): DAGVTQSPTHLIKTRGQQVTLRCSPKSGHDTVSWYQQALGQGPQFIFQYYEEEERQRGNFPDRFSGHQFPNYSSELNVNALLLGDSALYLCASSLVLAGTDTQYFGPGTRLTVL.

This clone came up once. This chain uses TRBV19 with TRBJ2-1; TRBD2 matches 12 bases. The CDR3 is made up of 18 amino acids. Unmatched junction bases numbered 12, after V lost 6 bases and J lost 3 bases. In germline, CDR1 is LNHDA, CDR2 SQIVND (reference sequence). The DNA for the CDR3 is TGTGCCAGTAGGGAAGGGACGGAGGGACTAGCGGGCTACAATGAGCAGTTCTTC. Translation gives CASREGTEGLAGYNEQFF.

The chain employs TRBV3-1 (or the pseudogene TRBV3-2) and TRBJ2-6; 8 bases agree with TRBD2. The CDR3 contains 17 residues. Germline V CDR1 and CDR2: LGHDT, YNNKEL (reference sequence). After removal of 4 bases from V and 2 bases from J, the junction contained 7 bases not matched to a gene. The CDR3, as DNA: TGTGCCAGCAGCCGGCCTACGGGGGGGACTGGGGCCAACGTCCTGACTTTC. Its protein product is CASSRPTGGTGANVLTF.

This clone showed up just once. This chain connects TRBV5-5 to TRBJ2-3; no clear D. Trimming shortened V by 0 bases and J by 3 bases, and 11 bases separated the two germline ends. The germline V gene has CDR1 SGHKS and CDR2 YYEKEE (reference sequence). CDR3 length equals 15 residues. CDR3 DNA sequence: TGTGCCAGCAGCTTGGTTGCAGTTGTAACAGATACGCAGTATTTT. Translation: CASSLVAVVTDTQYF.

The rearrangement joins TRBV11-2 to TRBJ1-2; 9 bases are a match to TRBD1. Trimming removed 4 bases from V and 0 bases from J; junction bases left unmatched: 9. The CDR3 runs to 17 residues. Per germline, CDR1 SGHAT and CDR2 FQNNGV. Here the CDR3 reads CASSSYRGQSANYGYTF. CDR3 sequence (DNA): TGTGCCAGCAGCTCGTACAGGGGGCAATCGGCTAACTATGGCTACACCTTC.

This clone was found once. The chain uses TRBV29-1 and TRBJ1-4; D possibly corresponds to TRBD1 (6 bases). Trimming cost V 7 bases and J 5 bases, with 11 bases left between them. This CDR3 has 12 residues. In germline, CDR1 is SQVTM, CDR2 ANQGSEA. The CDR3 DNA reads TGCAGCGGGGGGGGCCGGAATGAAAAACTGTTTTTT. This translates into CSGGGRNEKLFF.

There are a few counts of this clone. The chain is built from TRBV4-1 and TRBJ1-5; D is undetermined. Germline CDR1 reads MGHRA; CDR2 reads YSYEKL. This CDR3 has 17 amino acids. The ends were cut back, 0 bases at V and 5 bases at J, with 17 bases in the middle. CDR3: CASSQEPGGGGYQPQHF. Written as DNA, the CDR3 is TGCGCCAGCAGCCAAGAACCAGGTGGTGGAGGGTATCAGCCCCAGCATTTT.

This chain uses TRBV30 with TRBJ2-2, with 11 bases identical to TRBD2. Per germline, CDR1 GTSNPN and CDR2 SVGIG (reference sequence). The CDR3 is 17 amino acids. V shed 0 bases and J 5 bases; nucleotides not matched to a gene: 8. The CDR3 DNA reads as TGTGCCTGGAGTGTACCAAACCTAGCGGGGGGAACCGGGGAGCTGTTTTTT. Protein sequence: CAWSVPNLAGGTGELFF.

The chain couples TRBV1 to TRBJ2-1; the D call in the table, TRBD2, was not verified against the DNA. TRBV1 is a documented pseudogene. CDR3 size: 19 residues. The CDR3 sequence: CTSSERFLASGWRPNEQFF. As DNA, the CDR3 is TGCACCAGCAGCGAAAGGTTTTTGGCTAGCGGGTGGAGGCCCAATGAGCAGTTCTTC.

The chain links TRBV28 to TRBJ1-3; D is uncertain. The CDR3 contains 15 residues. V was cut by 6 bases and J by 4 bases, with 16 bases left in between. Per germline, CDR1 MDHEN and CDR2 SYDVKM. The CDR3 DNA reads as TGTGCCAGCAGCAGTCAGGAACCTTGGGGAAACACCATATATTTT. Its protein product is CASSSQEPWGNTIYF.

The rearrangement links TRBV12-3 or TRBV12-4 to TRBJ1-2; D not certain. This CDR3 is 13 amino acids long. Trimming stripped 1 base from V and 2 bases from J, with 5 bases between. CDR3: CASSLGQNYGYTF. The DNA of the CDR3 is TGTGCCAGCAGTTTAGGTCAGAACTATGGCTACACCTTC.

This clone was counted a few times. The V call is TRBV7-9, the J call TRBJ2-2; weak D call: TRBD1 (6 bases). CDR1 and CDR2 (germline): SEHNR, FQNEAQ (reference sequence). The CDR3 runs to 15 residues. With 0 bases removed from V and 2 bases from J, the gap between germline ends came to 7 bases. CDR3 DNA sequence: TGTGCCAGCAGCTTAGCAGGGGGAAACACCGGGGAGCTGTTTTTT. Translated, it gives CASSLAGGNTGELFF.

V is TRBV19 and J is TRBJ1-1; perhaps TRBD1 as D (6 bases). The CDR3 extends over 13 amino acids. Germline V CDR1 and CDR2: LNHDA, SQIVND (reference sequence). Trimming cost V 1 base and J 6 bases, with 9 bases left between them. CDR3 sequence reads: CASSIVQGPEAFF. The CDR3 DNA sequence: TGTGCCAGTAGTATAGTACAGGGTCCTGAAGCTTTCTTT.

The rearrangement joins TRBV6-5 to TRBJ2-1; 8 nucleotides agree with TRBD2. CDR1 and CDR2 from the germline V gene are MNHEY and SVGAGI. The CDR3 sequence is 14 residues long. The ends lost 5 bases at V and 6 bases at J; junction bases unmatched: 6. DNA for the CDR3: TGTGCCAGCAGTCTGGCCGGGGGGGTCAATGAGCAGTTCTTC. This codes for CASSLAGGVNEQFF.

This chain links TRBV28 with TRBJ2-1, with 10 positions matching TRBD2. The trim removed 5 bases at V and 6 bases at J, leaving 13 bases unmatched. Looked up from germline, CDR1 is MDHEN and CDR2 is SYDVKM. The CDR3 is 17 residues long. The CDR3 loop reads CASSTPRGAGGVNEQFF. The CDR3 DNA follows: TGTGCCAGCAGTACCCCACGCGGAGCGGGGGGGGTCAATGAGCAGTTCTTC.

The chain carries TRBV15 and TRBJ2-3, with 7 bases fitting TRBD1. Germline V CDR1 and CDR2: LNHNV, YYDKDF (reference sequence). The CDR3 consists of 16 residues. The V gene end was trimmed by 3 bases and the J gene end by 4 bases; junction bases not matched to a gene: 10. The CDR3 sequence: CATSRERGRGPDTQYF. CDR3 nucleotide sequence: TGTGCCACCAGCAGGGAAAGGGGGCGCGGTCCAGATACGCAGTATTTT.

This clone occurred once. The CDR3 region is CACKQGADYGYTF. CDR3 nucleotides: TGTGCCTGTAAACAGGGGGCCGACTATGGCTACACCTTC. This chain uses TRBV30 with TRBJ1-2; 9 bases are a match to TRBD1. V was pared by 6 bases and J by 3 bases, with 5 bases of the junction left unmatched. Per the germline V gene, CDR1 is GTSNPN and CDR2 is SVGIG (reference sequence). This CDR3 has 13 residues.

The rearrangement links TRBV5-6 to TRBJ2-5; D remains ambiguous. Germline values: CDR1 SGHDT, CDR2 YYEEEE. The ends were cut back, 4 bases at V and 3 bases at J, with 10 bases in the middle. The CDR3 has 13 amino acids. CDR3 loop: CASSPRSEETQYF. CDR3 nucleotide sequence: TGTGCCAGCAGCCCTAGAAGTGAAGAGACCCAGTACTTC.

The CDR3: CSVEDFAQGSYNEQFF. The DNA of the CDR3 is TGCAGCGTTGAAGATTTCGCCCAGGGTTCCTACAATGAGCAGTTCTTC. The rearrangement uses TRBV29-1 and TRBJ2-1; possibly TRBD1 for D (5 bases). Between the trimmed V and J ends, which lost 0 bases and 1 base, there was a span of 13 bases. The germline V gene encodes CDR1 SQVTM and CDR2 ANQGSEA. The CDR3 is 16 amino acids.

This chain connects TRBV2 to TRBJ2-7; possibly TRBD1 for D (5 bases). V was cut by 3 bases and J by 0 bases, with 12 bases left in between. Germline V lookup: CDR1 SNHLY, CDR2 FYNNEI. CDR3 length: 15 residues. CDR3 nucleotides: TGTGCCAGCAGTGAGGACACTTCAGACTCCTACGAGCAGTACTTC. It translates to CASSEDTSDSYEQYF.

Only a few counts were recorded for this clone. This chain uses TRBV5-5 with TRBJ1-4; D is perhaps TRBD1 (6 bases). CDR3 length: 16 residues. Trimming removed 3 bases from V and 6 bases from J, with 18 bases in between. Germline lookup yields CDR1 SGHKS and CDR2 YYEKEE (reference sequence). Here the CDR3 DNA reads TGTGCCAGCAGCTCAAATCCGGGACAAGGGGATGAAAAACTGTTTTTT. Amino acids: CASSSNPGQGDEKLFF.